The rows below give T cell receptor beta chains drawn from one sample of a study of T cell repertoires in cytomegalovirus infection. Via MiXCR, TCRdb re-called the reads, giving one row per CDR3 protein. The sample records about 160,000 distinct CDR3 sequences, about 22% being singletons. These receptors have no known antigen. The source was CD8+ T cells from cultured PBMCs, collected from culture after CMV antigen stimulation. The source is a human donor in good health (CMV status not recorded). Some clones in this sample may be carry-over from other donors' samples. The conserved cysteine and the conserved F or W are not part of the CDR3 here. Fields, in order: V gene, clone size, J gene, CDR3 protein. The size of a clone is reported for some rows only, either as once, few or many, or as a class for expanded clones.

>TRBV7-9|few|TRBJ2-1
ASSWTSGSYNEQF
>TRBV7-8|NA|TRBJ2-7
ASSSYGGQGYEQY
>TRBV11-2|few|TRBJ2-5
ASSPSRTGGETQY
>TRBV6-1|few|TRBJ2-2
ASSEIPTDHGGELF
>TRBV12-3/TRBV12-4|few|TRBJ2-1
ASSLGTYYRNEQF
>TRBV7-6|few|TRBJ2-5
ASSLLGTPTQY
>TRBV2|few|TRBJ2-7
ATPSNGGTSSYEQY
>TRBV2|few|TRBJ2-3
ASSENRGQGRDTQY
>TRBV14|many|TRBJ2-7
ASSQDPPGTGDYEQY
>TRBV7-9|NA|TRBJ1-1
ASSLAGGVTEAF
>TRBV7-6|NA|TRBJ1-6
ASSSAGGGSPLH
>TRBV9|NA|TRBJ2-1
ASSVSTGVGEQF
>TRBV7-3|NA|TRBJ2-1
ASSSGQRAYNEQF
>TRBV28|few|TRBJ2-5
ASSLFLPTKGGPVGLRGTQY
>TRBV9|few|TRBJ2-7
ASSPSGTSGGEGQY
>TRBV7-6|NA|TRBJ1-5
ASSLSIGPEGNQPQH
>TRBV6-5|NA|TRBJ2-1
ASSRGIVAEQF
>TRBV7-9|NA|TRBJ1-2
ASSWDALNYGYT
>TRBV9|NA|TRBJ2-3
ASSVGLASSPSTDTQY
>TRBV7-2|NA|TRBJ2-3
ASSATVPGTDTQY
>TRBV10-3|NA|TRBJ1-2
AIRPTGGTNGYT
>TRBV6-6|NA|TRBJ1-5
PSSVTDFSNQPQH
>TRBV4-2|NA|TRBJ2-1
ASSQDRGDNEQF
>TRBV11-2|few|TRBJ1-1
ASSPKTGLNTEAF
>TRBV6-1|NA|TRBJ2-1
ASSVRGTGTYNEQF
>TRBV27|NA|TRBJ2-2
ASSPAAGTNTGELF
>TRBV2|few|TRBJ2-7
ASKRTASYEQY
>TRBV7-9|many|TRBJ1-1
ASSFRPGGANTEAF
>TRBV7-2|few|TRBJ2-1
ASSSLDREKNP
>TRBV7-8|few|TRBJ1-5
AGGDRHNQPQH
>TRBV7-2|few|TRBJ2-3
TSTLRGGPDTQY
>TRBV27|NA|TRBJ2-7
ASGRGASGEQY
>TRBV18|few|TRBJ2-7
ASLEDRGTSYEQY
>TRBV4-1|NA|TRBJ2-3
ASSLQRGGLDTQY
>TRBV4-3|few|TRBJ2-6
ASSQDWTGLFYGANVLT
>TRBV28|few|TRBJ1-1
ASSPSTVMNTEAF
>TRBV6-6|NA|TRBJ2-1
ASSYAGTPAGEQF
>TRBV6-5|many|TRBJ1-1
ASSDAGTEAF
>TRBV7-2|many|TRBJ1-4
ASRHIQGANEKLF
>TRBV7-9|few|TRBJ2-7
ASSTPRDTGGNYEQY
>TRBV27|many|TRBJ1-1
ASSLSWVGDTEAF
>TRBV6-1|NA|TRBJ1-3
ASTHGAGADGNTIY
>TRBV9|NA|TRBJ2-3
ASSVDGEDTQY
>TRBV28|few|TRBJ1-5
ASSYGTGPYSNQPQH
>TRBV4-3|few|TRBJ2-1
ASSQDGNRLNEQF
>TRBV6-1|NA|TRBJ2-7
ASSVRTGDEQY
>TRBV15|few|TRBJ2-7
ATSRDRALLLEQY
>TRBV4-1|few|TRBJ2-7
ASSPFGTGPSEQY
>TRBV12-3/TRBV12-4|NA|TRBJ2-3
ASSLSRDSN
>TRBV6-6|NA|TRBJ1-2
ASSRPRDKSNYGYT
>TRBV5-6|NA|TRBJ2-3
ASSWTGDTQY